The present entry profiles one TCR beta chain with its context. A modified ARM-PCR protocol with three rounds of nested PCR amplified TCRbeta. TCRdb ran MiXCR on the multiplex PCR reads and lists one entry per CDR3 protein. Of about 93,000 distinct CDR3 sequences in the sample, roughly 66% were seen once. This CDR3 region has 15 residues. V was cut by 1 base and J by 5 bases, with 14 bases left in between. This sample's RNA came from whole unsorted tissue. Donors were chemotherapy-naive, newly diagnosed lung cancer surgical patients in China, August–late 2014. The data derive from a study of tumor and adjacent non-tumor tissue in lung cancer.

Sequenced input: lung tumor tissue. This clonotype was sampled from a man between 60 and 75 years old with non-small cell lung cancer. The chain employs TRBV6-7 and TRBJ1-1, with D possibly matching TRBD1 (5 bases). TRBV6-7 is flagged as an ORF with uncertain function. Here the CDR3 reads CASSYLTTDNTEAFF. The CDR3 nucleotides are TGTGCCAGCAGTTACTTAACGACAGATAATACTGAAGCTTTCTTT.